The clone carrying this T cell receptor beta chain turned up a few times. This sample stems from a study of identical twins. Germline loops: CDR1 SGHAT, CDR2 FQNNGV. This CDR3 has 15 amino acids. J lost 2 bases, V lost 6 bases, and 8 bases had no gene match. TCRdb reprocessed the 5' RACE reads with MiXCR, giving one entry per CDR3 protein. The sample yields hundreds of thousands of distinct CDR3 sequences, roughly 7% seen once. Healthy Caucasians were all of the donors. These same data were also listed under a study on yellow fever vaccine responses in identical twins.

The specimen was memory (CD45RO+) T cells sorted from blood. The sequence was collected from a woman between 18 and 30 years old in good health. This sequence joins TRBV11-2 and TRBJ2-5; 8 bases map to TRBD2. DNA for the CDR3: TGTGCCAGCAGACCTATCACTAGCGGACAAGAGACCCAGTACTTC. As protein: CASRPITSGQETQYF.